This T cell receptor beta chain stems from a study of blood T cells in healthy people across ages. Overall study results and limits: Strong correlation was found linking TCR beta diversity to naive T cell percentage.

A J-beta primer mix and a sample-barcoded 5' primer were used in a second PCR of roughly 6 to 11 cycles. Every cDNA molecule carried a tag from a template-switch adaptor bearing 12 random nucleotides. MiXCR, applied by TCRdb to the 5' RACE reads, yields one record per CDR3 protein. In the table there are some 1.6 million distinct CDR3 sequences, about 35% of which are singletons. This CDR3 is 13 amino acids long. Germline V gene lookup returns CDR1 MDHEN and CDR2 SYDVKM. With 8 bases removed from V and 1 base from J, the gap between germline ends came to 11 bases. RNA extraction gave at least 6 micrograms of total RNA per sample. This clonotype was seen more than once but under ten times. The antigen is unknown.

The chain employs TRBV28 and TRBJ2-5; D gene unclear. The source material was blood. The TCR was taken from a woman aged 25 to 39 in good health. The CDR3 bases are TGTGCCAGCGGCGAGGACGGCCAAGAGACCCAGTACTTC. As protein: CASGEDGQETQYF.